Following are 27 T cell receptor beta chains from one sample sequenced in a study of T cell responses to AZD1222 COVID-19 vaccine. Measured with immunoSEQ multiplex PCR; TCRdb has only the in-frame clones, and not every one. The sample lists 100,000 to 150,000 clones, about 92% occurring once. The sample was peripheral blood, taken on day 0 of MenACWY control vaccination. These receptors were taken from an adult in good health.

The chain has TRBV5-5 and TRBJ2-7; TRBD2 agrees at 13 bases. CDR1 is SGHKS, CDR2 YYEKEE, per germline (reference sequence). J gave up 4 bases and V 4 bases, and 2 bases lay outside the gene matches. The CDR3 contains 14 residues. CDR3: CASSVGLAGYEQYF. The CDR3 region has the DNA TGTGCCAGCAGCGTGGGACTAGCGGGGTACGAGCAGTACTTC. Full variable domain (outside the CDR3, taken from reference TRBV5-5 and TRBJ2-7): DAGVTQSPTHLIKTRGQQVTLRCSPISGHKSVSWYQQVLGQGPQFIFQYYEKEERGRGNFPDRFSARQFPNYSSELNVNALLLGDSALYLCASSVGLAGYEQYFGPGTRLTVT.

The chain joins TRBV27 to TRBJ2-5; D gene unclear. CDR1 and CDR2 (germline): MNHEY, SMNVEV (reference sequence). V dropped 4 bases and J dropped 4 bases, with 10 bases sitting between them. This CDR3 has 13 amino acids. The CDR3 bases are TGTGCCAGCAGTTACCGGCCAGGAGAGACCCAGTACTTC. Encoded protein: CASSYRPGETQYF.

Written as DNA, the CDR3 is TGTGCCAGCAGCCCCGGACAGGGCACCTATGGCTACACCTTC. This codes for CASSPGQGTYGYTF. V is TRBV7-2 and J is TRBJ1-2; TRBD1 matches 8 bases. With V trimmed by 5 bases and J by 4 bases, 6 bases remained unmatched. Germline V CDR1 and CDR2: SGHTA, FQGNSA. CDR3 size: 14 residues.

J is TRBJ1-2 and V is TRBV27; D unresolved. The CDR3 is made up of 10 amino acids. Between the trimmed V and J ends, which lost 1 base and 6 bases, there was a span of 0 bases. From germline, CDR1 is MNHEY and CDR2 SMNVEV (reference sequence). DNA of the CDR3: TGTGCCAGCAGTTTATATGGCTACACCTTC. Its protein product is CASSLYGYTF.

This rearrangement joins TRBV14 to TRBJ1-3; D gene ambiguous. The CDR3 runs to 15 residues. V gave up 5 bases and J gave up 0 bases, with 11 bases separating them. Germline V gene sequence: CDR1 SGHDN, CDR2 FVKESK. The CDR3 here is CASSAVRRSGNTIYF. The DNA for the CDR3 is TGTGCCAGCAGCGCGGTCCGTCGCTCTGGAAACACCATATATTTT.

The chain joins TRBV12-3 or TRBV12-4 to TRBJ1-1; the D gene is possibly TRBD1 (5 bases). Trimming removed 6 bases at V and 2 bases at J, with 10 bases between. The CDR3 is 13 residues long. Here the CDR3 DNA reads TGTGCCAGCAGAATCAGGGAAAACACTGAAGCTTTCTTT. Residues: CASRIRENTEAFF.

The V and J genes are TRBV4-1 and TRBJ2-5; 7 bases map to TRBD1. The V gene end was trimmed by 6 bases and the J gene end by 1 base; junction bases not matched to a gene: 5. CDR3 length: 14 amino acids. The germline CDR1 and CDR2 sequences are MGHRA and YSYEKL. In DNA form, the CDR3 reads TGCGCCAGCAGAGCACAGGGGCCCCAAGAGACCCAGTACTTC. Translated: CASRAQGPQETQYF.

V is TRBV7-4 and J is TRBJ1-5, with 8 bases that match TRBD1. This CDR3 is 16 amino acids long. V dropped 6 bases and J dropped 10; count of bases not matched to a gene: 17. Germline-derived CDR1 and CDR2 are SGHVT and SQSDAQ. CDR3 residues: CASRSTGVVGITPQHF. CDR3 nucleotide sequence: TGTGCCAGCAGGTCGACAGGGGTGGTGGGAATCACACCCCAGCATTTT.

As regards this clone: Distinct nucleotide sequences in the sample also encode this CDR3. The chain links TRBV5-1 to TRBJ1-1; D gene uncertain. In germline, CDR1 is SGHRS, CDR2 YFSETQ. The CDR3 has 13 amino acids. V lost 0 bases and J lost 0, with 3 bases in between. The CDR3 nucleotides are TGCGCCAGCAGCTTGGATATGAACACTGAAGCTTTCTTT. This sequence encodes CASSLDMNTEAFF.

The CDR3 DNA reads TGTGCCAGCAGTGAAGGCGGTAGGGAATACGAGCAGTACGTC. Its protein is CASSEGGREYEQYV. The V call is TRBV6-1, the J call TRBJ2-7; D remains ambiguous. The CDR3 sequence is 14 residues long. CDR1 is MNHNS, CDR2 SASEGT, per germline. V was shortened by 1 base and J by 4 bases, with 11 bases between the two germline ends.

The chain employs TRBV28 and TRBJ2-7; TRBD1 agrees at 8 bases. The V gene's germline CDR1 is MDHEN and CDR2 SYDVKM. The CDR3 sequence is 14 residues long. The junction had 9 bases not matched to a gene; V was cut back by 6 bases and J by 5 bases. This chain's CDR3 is CASSRWTGSHEQYF. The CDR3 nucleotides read TGTGCCAGCAGCCGATGGACAGGGAGCCACGAGCAGTACTTC.

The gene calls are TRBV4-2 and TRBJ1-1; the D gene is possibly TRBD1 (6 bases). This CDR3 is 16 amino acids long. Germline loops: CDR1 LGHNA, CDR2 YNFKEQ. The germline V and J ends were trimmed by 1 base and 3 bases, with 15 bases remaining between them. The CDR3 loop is CASSQGSRGLYTEAFF. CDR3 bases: TGTGCCAGCAGCCAAGGATCCCGGGGGCTCTACACTGAAGCTTTCTTT.

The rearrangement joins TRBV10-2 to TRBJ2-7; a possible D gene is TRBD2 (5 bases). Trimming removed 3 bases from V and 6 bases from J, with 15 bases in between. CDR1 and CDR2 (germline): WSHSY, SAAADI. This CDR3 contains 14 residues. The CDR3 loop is CASSDWAPGFEQYV. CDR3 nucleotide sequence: TGCGCCAGCAGTGACTGGGCTCCGGGGTTCGAGCAGTACGTC.

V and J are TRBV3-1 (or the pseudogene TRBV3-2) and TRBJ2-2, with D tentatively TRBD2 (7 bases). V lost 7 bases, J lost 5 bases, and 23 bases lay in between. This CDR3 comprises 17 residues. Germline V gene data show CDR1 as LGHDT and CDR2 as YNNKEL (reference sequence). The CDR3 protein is CASISPGGRGRTGELFF. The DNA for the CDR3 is TGTGCCAGCATCTCCCCGGGGGGAAGGGGGAGGACCGGGGAGCTGTTTTTT.

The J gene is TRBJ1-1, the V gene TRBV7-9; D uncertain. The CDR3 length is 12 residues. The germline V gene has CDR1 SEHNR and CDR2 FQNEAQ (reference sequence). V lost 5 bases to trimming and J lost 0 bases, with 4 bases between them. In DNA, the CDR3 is TGTGCCAGCAGCCCGATGAACACTGAAGCTTTCTTT. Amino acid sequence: CASSPMNTEAFF.

The CDR3 reads CASRLTGDNEQFF. DNA for the CDR3: TGTGCCAGTAGACTCACGGGGGACAATGAGCAGTTCTTC. This sequence joins TRBV19 and TRBJ2-1, with D perhaps TRBD2 (6 bases). Trimming removed 6 bases from V and 5 bases from J, with 11 bases in between. The CDR3 covers 13 residues. Looked up from germline, CDR1 is LNHDA and CDR2 is SQIVND (reference sequence).

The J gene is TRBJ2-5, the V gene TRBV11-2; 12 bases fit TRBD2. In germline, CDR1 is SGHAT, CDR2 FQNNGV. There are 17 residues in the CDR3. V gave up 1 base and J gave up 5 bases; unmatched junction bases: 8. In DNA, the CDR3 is TGTGCCAGCAGCTTAGGGCAGCTAGCGGGAGGGCGGGAGACCCAGTACTTC. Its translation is CASSLGQLAGGRETQYF. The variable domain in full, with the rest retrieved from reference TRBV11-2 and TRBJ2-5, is EAGVAQSPRYKIIEKRQSVAFWCNPISGHATLYWYQQILGQGPKLLIQFQNNGVVDDSQLPKDRFSAERLKGVDSTLKIQPAKLEDSAVYLCASSLGQLAGGRETQYFGPGTRLLVL.

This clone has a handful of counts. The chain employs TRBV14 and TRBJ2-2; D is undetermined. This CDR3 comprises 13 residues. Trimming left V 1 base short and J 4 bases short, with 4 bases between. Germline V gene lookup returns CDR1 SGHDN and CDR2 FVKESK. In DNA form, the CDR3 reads TGTGCCAGCAGCCAAGGAAGCACCGGGGAGCTGTTTTTT. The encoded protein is CASSQGSTGELFF.

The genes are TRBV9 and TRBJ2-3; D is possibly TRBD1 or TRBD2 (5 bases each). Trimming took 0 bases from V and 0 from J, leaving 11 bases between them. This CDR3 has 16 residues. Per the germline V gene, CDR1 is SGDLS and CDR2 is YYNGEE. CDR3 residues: CASSVAGLPSTDTQYF. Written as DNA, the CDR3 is TGTGCCAGCAGCGTAGCGGGGCTTCCTAGCACAGATACGCAGTATTTT.

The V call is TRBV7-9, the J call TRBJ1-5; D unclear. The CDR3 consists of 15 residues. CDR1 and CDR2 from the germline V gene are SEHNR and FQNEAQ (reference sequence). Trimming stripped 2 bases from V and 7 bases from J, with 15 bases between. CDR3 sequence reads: CASSLNSGVGQPQHF. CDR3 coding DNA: TGTGCCAGCAGCTTAAATTCTGGGGTTGGGCAGCCCCAGCATTTT.

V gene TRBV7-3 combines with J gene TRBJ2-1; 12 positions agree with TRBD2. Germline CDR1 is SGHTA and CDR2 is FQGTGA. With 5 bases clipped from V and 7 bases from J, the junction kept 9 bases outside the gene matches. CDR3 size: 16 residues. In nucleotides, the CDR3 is TGTGCCAGCAGCATGGGCGCCGGGACTAGCGGGAATGAGCAGTTCTTC. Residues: CASSMGAGTSGNEQFF.

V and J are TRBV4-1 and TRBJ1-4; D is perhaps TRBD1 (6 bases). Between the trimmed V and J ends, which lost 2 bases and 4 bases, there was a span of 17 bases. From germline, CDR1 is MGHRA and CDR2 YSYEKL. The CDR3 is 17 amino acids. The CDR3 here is CASSQKPLGGGNEKLFF. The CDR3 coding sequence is TGCGCCAGCAGCCAAAAGCCCTTGGGAGGGGGTAATGAAAAACTGTTTTTT.

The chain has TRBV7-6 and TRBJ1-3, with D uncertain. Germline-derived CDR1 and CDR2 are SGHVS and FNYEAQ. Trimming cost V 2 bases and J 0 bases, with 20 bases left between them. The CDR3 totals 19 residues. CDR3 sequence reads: CASSLRGYQVRSSGNTIYF. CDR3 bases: TGTGCCAGCAGCTTAAGAGGGTACCAGGTCAGGAGCTCTGGAAACACCATATATTTT.

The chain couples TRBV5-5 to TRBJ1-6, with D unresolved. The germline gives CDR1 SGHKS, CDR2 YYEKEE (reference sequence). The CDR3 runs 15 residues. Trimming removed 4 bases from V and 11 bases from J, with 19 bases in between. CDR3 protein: CASSPPGVDEPPLHF. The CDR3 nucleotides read TGTGCCAGCAGCCCACCCGGGGTAGATGAGCCACCCCTCCACTTT.

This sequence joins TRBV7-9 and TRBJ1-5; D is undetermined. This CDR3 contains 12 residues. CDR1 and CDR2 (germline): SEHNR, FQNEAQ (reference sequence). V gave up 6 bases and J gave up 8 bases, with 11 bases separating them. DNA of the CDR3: TGTGCCAGCAGGGCCGACTTTGAGCCCCAGCATTTT. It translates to CASRADFEPQHF.

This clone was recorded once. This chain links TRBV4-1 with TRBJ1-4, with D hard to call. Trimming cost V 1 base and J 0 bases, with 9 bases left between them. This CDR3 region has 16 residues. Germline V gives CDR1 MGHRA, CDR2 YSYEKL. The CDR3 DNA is TGCGCCAGCAGCCAAGTCCAATTTACAACTAATGAAAAACTGTTTTTT. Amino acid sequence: CASSQVQFTTNEKLFF.

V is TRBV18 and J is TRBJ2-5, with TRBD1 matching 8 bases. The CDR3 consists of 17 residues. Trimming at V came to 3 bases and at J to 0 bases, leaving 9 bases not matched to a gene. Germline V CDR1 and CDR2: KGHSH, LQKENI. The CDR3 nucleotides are TGTGCCAGCTCACCGAGACAGGGGACGGGGTACCAAGAGACCCAGTACTTC. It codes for CASSPRQGTGYQETQYF.